This T cell receptor beta chain was obtained from a study of blood T cell repertoires in COVID-19. V was trimmed by 0 bases and J by 2 bases, leaving 4 bases between them. The CDR3 covers 13 residues. In germline, CDR1 is LGHNA, CDR2 YSLEER. In the source study's methods: Amplified reference gene primers provided the basis for estimating nucleated cell counts. Sequencing was performed with immunoSEQ multiplex PCR; in TCRdb, only in-frame clones are kept and a portion is missing. Clonal size and the V and J genes are those of that table, whereas D and trimming came from the DNA. The sample has roughly 330,000 clones; approximately 90% are singletons.

This TCR came from a young woman who had recovered from COVID-19. Sequencing input: PBMCs or T cells enriched from blood (not recorded which). This rearrangement joins TRBV4-3 to TRBJ1-1, with no clear D. The CDR3 loop reads CASSQDRNTEAFF. Here the CDR3 DNA reads TGCGCCAGCAGCCAAGACAGAAACACTGAAGCTTTCTTT.